The source of this T cell receptor (beta chain) is a study of shared clonotypes between healthy human individuals. As for the study in general: Researchers assigned three CD4 naive, three CD4 memory, two CD8 naive and one CD8 memory plate to each donor.

This clone was counted a single time. Its antigen is not known. The naive CD8 population came from CD45RO-negative cells selected for CCR7, without terminally differentiated effector memory CD45RA+ cells. The CDR3 extends over 13 amino acids. V gave up 2 bases and J gave up 3 bases, with 8 bases separating them. The germline gives CDR1 MNHEY, CDR2 SVGAGI. Broader study findings: Non-shared clonotypes showed lower generation probabilities than clonotypes common to all four donors.

Measured with immunoSEQ multiplex PCR; TCRdb has only the in-frame clones, and not every one. The table has 1.5 million to 2.5 million clones, about 95% seen once. V and J are TRBV6-5 and TRBJ2-7; D is unclear. The TCR originated in a young man in good health. Sequenced sample: naive CD8+ T cells sorted from blood. The CDR3 nucleotides are TGTGCCAGCAGTTACGTCCAAGACTACGAGCAGTACTTC. Translating it yields CASSYVQDYEQYF.